These 29 T cell receptor beta chains came from one sample sequenced in a study of T cell responses to AZD1222 COVID-19 vaccine. Generated by immunoSEQ multiplex PCR, the TCRdb table keeps only in-frame clones and is missing some. The repertoire holds 120,000 or so clones, with roughly 90% as singletons. The sample consisted of peripheral blood, taken on day 0 of AZD1222 vaccination. These receptors all come from an adult in good health.

The rearrangement joins TRBV7-2 to TRBJ2-7; 11 bases agree with TRBD1. The J segment lost 5 bases and the V segment lost 3 bases, leaving 3 bases of the junction unmatched. CDR1 is SGHTA, CDR2 FQGNSA, per germline. There are 14 residues in the CDR3. Here the CDR3 reads CASSFGQGADEQYF. CDR3 in DNA: TGTGCCAGCAGCTTCGGACAGGGGGCAGACGAGCAGTACTTC. Supplemented by reference TRBV7-2 and TRBJ2-7, the full variable domain reads GAGVSQSPSNKVTEKGKDVELRCDPISGHTALYWYRQSLGQGLEFLIYFQGNSAPDKSGLPSDRFSAERTGGSVSTLTIQRTQQEDSAVYLCASSFGQGADEQYFGPGTRLTVT.

Turning to this clone: The junction departs from the called germline gene at one end, perhaps through a read error. The gene calls are TRBV5-1 and TRBJ2-7; possible D gene TRBD2, 7 bases. Germline CDR1 SGHRS, CDR2 YFSETQ. CDR3 length: 16 residues. This chain's CDR3 is CARSLGGGAGSYEQYF. The CDR3 DNA reads as TGCGCCCGCAGCTTGGGGGGGGGCGCGGGCTCCTACGAGCAGTACTTC.

The chain carries TRBV7-2 and TRBJ2-7; D gene ambiguous. V gave up 1 base and J gave up 3 bases, with 10 bases separating them. Looked up from germline, CDR1 is SGHTA and CDR2 is FQGNSA. This CDR3 has 14 residues. CDR3 DNA sequence: TGTGCCAGCAGCTTAGAGGCGTTTGGCTACGAGCAGTACTTC. It is translated as CASSLEAFGYEQYF.

This rearrangement joins TRBV7-3 to TRBJ2-2; the D is unclear. Trimming stripped 3 bases from V and 4 bases from J, with 3 bases between. The CDR3 runs 12 residues. Germline V gene lookup returns CDR1 SGHTA and CDR2 FQGTGA. The chain's CDR3 is CASSFVTGELFF. In DNA form, the CDR3 reads TGTGCCAGCAGCTTTGTCACCGGGGAGCTGTTTTTT.

This chain uses TRBV13 with TRBJ2-2, with unresolved D. Germline V lookup: CDR1 PRHDT, CDR2 FYEKMQ (reference sequence). The CDR3 is made up of 13 amino acids. The germline V and J ends were trimmed by 3 bases and 1 base, with 3 bases remaining between them. For the CDR3, the DNA is TGTGCCAGCAGCTTGCAGAACACCGGGGAGCTGTTTTTT. It is translated as CASSLQNTGELFF.

CDR3 in amino acids: CASSGGTGGTDTQYF. The DNA of the CDR3 is TGTGCCAGCAGCGGGGGGACAGGGGGCACAGATACGCAGTATTTT. This chain uses TRBV5-4 with TRBJ2-3; 10 nucleotides agree with TRBD1. Germline V gene data show CDR1 as SGHNT and CDR2 as YYREEE (reference sequence). Trimming took 4 bases from V and 1 from J; bases not matched to a gene: 3. This CDR3 is 15 amino acids long.

This chain joins TRBV29-1 and TRBJ1-2; TRBD1 agrees at 8 bases. CDR1 is SQVTM, CDR2 ANQGSEA, per germline. This CDR3 is built from 12 residues. The J segment lost 3 bases and the V segment lost 7 bases, leaving 4 bases of the junction unmatched. The CDR3 DNA reads as TGCAGCGCCCTGGACAGGGACTATGGCTACACCTTC. This encodes CSALDRDYGYTF.

V usage is TRBV3-1 (or the pseudogene TRBV3-2) and J usage is TRBJ2-3; D is unclear. Trimming cost V 4 bases and J 4 bases, with 12 bases left between them. Germline CDR1 LGHDT, CDR2 YNNKEL (reference sequence). There are 14 residues in the CDR3. CDR3 amino acids: CASSRESLADTQYF. In DNA form, the CDR3 reads TGTGCCAGCAGCCGAGAGAGTTTGGCAGATACGCAGTATTTT.

This clone showed up just once. The rearrangement uses TRBV4-1 and TRBJ2-7, with a possible D match to TRBD1 (6 bases). CDR1 is MGHRA and CDR2 is YSYEKL in the germline V gene. The CDR3 consists of 14 residues. V was trimmed by 1 base and J by 7 bases, leaving 14 bases between them. The CDR3 nucleotides are TGCGCCAGCAGCCAAGTAGGGGGAGCCCGGGAGCAGTACTTC. It codes for CASSQVGGAREQYF.

V usage is TRBV3-1 (or the pseudogene TRBV3-2) and J usage is TRBJ1-1; D possibly corresponds to TRBD1 (6 bases). Per the germline V gene, CDR1 is LGHDT and CDR2 is YNNKEL (reference sequence). There are 15 residues in the CDR3. Deletions cut 0 bases from V and 6 bases from J, with 14 bases between. In DNA form, the CDR3 reads TGTGCCAGCAGCCAAGATTGGGCAGGGGATGCTGAAGCTTTCTTT. It yields the protein CASSQDWAGDAEAFF.

This sequence joins TRBV4-3 and TRBJ1-2, with 7 bases identical to TRBD1. Per germline, CDR1 LGHNA and CDR2 YSLEER. This CDR3 is 17 amino acids long. With 3 bases clipped from V and 3 bases from J, the junction kept 13 bases outside the gene matches. The CDR3 region has the DNA TGCGCCAGCAGCCACCAAGTCACCAGGGGGGCTCACTATGGCTACACCTTC. It is translated as CASSHQVTRGAHYGYTF.

The chain employs TRBV4-3 and TRBJ2-5; no clear D gene. The CDR3 runs 15 residues. Germline CDR1 reads LGHNA; CDR2 reads YSLEER. Trimming shortened V by 0 bases and J by 4 bases, and 12 bases separated the two germline ends. CDR3 in amino acids: CASSQDTIGRETQYF. The CDR3 coding sequence is TGCGCCAGCAGCCAAGATACAATCGGGCGAGAGACCCAGTACTTC.

The rearrangement uses TRBV9 and TRBJ2-3; the D gene is possibly TRBD2 (5 bases). Trimming removed 0 bases at V and 1 base at J, with 9 bases between. Looked up from germline, CDR1 is SGDLS and CDR2 is YYNGEE. The CDR3 has 15 amino acids. CDR3 sequence reads: CASSVAGTGTDTQYF. The CDR3, as DNA: TGTGCCAGCAGCGTAGCGGGAACTGGCACAGATACGCAGTATTTT.

The chain recombines TRBV12-3 or TRBV12-4 with TRBJ1-1, with a possible D match to TRBD1 (6 bases). This CDR3 has 13 residues. Deletions cut 10 bases from V and 3 bases from J, with 15 bases between. CDR3 sequence reads: CATRDTADTEAFF. For the CDR3, the DNA is TGTGCCACGAGGGACACCGCCGACACTGAAGCTTTCTTT.

This chain links TRBV5-1 with TRBJ2-3, with unresolved D. The ends were cut back, 0 bases at V and 4 bases at J, with 12 bases in the middle. The CDR3 length is 15 residues. Per the germline V gene, CDR1 is SGHRS and CDR2 is YFSETQ. The CDR3 coding sequence is TGCGCCAGCAGCTTGGTAGAGATCTATGCAGATACGCAGTATTTT. Translation gives CASSLVEIYADTQYF.

This chain joins TRBV28 and TRBJ2-7; D remains unclear. The V end lost 6 bases, the J end lost 5 bases, and 20 bases lay between the germline ends. The CDR3 covers 15 residues. Germline V gene sequence: CDR1 MDHEN, CDR2 SYDVKM. Here the CDR3 reads CASRLPTATVHEQYF. CDR3 sequence (DNA): TGTGCCAGCAGACTCCCGACGGCAACTGTCCACGAGCAGTACTTC. Based on the CDR3 plus reference TRBV28 and TRBJ2-7, the full variable domain is DVKVTQSSRYLVKRTGEKVFLECVQDMDHENMFWYRQDPGLGLRLIYFSYDVKMKEKGDIPEGYSVSREKKERFSLILESASTNQTSMYLCASRLPTATVHEQYFGPGTRLTVT.

The chain links TRBV28 to TRBJ1-3; D remains ambiguous. V was trimmed by 3 bases and J by 4 bases, leaving 7 bases between them. The germline CDR1 and CDR2 sequences are MDHEN and SYDVKM. The CDR3 contains 13 residues. DNA for the CDR3: TGTGCCAGCAGTTTGAACAACGGAAACACCATATATTTT. Encoded protein: CASSLNNGNTIYF.

This CDR3 is CASTSGGTGTYGYTF. CDR3 sequence (DNA): TGTGCCAGCACGAGTGGAGGAACAGGGACCTATGGCTACACCTTC. The chain links TRBV6-5 to TRBJ1-2, with a tentative D call TRBD1 (6 bases). V gave up 7 bases and J gave up 4 bases, with 19 bases separating them. From germline, CDR1 is MNHEY and CDR2 SVGAGI. The CDR3 length is 15 residues.

The J gene is TRBJ1-1, the V gene TRBV5-5; D is perhaps TRBD1 (5 bases). Looked up from germline, CDR1 is SGHKS and CDR2 is YYEKEE (reference sequence). Trimming shortened V by 1 base and J by 2 bases, and 6 bases separated the two germline ends. The CDR3 is 13 residues long. The CDR3 protein is CASSLTGNTEAFF. In DNA form, the CDR3 reads TGTGCCAGCAGCTTGACAGGCAACACTGAAGCTTTCTTT.

The chain has TRBV9 and TRBJ2-7, with TRBD1 matching 7 bases. The germline CDR1 and CDR2 sequences are SGDLS and YYNGEE. Trimming at V came to 4 bases and at J to 5 bases, leaving 9 bases not matched to a gene. This CDR3 contains 14 residues. The chain's CDR3 is CASSREGAGDEQYF. The CDR3 bases are TGTGCCAGCAGCAGAGAGGGGGCTGGGGACGAGCAGTACTTC.

The J gene is TRBJ1-1, the V gene TRBV27; TRBD1 agrees at 7 bases. The CDR3 contains 13 residues. The trim removed 6 bases at V and 2 bases at J, leaving 3 bases unmatched. Germline lookup yields CDR1 MNHEY and CDR2 SMNVEV (reference sequence). The CDR3 loop reads CASRWDRNTEAFF. For the CDR3, the DNA is TGTGCCAGCAGATGGGACAGAAACACTGAAGCTTTCTTT.

The count of this clone is one. Different DNA sequences within this sample yield the same CDR3. The V gene is TRBV9, the J gene TRBJ1-6; D remains ambiguous. Trimming left V 0 bases short and J 13 bases short, with 5 bases between. The germline gives CDR1 SGDLS, CDR2 YYNGEE. The CDR3 spans 11 residues. The CDR3 nucleotides are TGTGCCAGCAGCGTAGGAGGGCCCCTCCACTTT. Its protein is CASSVGGPLHF.

The V call is TRBV19, the J call TRBJ1-4; TRBD1 agrees at 11 bases. The CDR3 sequence is 18 residues long. In germline, CDR1 is LNHDA, CDR2 SQIVND (reference sequence). Losses at the gene ends were 5 bases for V and 8 bases for J; bases not matched to a gene: 16. CDR3 amino acids: CASSPTTSGQGGEEKLFF. CDR3 sequence (DNA): TGTGCCAGTAGTCCTACTACCTCGGGACAGGGGGGAGAAGAAAAACTGTTTTTT.

This clone was counted only a few times. The chain has TRBV6-6 and TRBJ2-7; 14 positions match TRBD2. The CDR3 runs to 18 residues. From germline, CDR1 is MNHNY and CDR2 SVGAGI (reference sequence). Trimming removed 6 bases from V and 5 bases from J; junction bases left unmatched: 15. The CDR3 nucleotides are TGTGCCAGCAGCCGACCACCGATTGGGACTAGCGGGAGTAACGAGCAGTACTTC. Protein sequence: CASSRPPIGTSGSNEQYF.

The gene calls are TRBV4-3 and TRBJ2-1; TRBD1 aligns across 11 bases. Germline V gives CDR1 LGHNA, CDR2 YSLEER. The V gene end was trimmed by 0 bases and the J gene end by 6 bases; junction bases not matched to a gene: 4. The CDR3 has 16 amino acids. CDR3 residues: CASSQDRGTGGNEQFF. CDR3 sequence (DNA): TGCGCCAGCAGCCAAGATCGGGGGACAGGGGGCAATGAGCAGTTCTTC.

The rearrangement uses TRBV6-2 or TRBV6-3 and TRBJ2-5, with 14 nucleotides matching TRBD2. CDR3 length equals 19 residues. The germline gives CDR1 MNHEY, CDR2 SVGEGT. Germline trimming cut 0 bases from V and 0 bases from J; bases unmatched to any gene: 6. CDR3 DNA sequence: TGTGCCAGCAGTTACTCGACTAGCGGGAGGGCGGGCCACCAAGAGACCCAGTACTTC. The encoded protein is CASSYSTSGRAGHQETQYF.

CDR3 nucleotide sequence: TGTGCCAGCAGCTTAGGGGGTCCCTATGGCTACACCTTC. Its protein is CASSLGGPYGYTF. This chain uses TRBV7-9 with TRBJ1-2, with D uncertain. Germline V gives CDR1 SEHNR, CDR2 FQNEAQ (reference sequence). This CDR3 contains 13 residues. V lost 1 base to trimming and J lost 4 bases, with 7 bases between them.

This chain uses TRBV4-1 with TRBJ1-1; the D gene is possibly TRBD1 (5 bases). In germline, CDR1 is MGHRA, CDR2 YSYEKL. The CDR3 loop spans 16 amino acids. Trimming removed 0 bases at V and 5 bases at J, with 16 bases between. As DNA, the CDR3 is TGCGCCAGCAGCCAAGACCCAGGGACCTGGCGTACTGAAGCTTTCTTT. It translates to CASSQDPGTWRTEAFF.

In this sample, this clone turned up once. The chain is built from TRBV19 and TRBJ1-2; possible D gene TRBD1, 5 bases. Trimming removed 5 bases from V and 6 bases from J, with 19 bases in between. The CDR3 spans 15 residues. CDR1 LNHDA and CDR2 SQIVND come from the germline V gene (reference sequence). The CDR3 DNA reads TGTGCCAGTAGTGCCGGCGGGCACAGGACAAATGGCTACACCTTC. Translating it yields CASSAGGHRTNGYTF.